This is a list of T cell receptor beta chains from one sample in a study of cytomegalovirus exposure and HLA in healthy donors. Profiled with immunoSEQ multiplex PCR; TCRdb holds only in-frame clones, not every one. The repertoire holds some 120,000 clones, with about 70% as singletons. The specimen was PBMCs. The receptor source for this set is a human donor in good health. Both conserved end residues are part of each CDR3. A D gene is named only where the DNA matches it firmly. Size tells how often a clone was seen (once, few, many) or the class of an expanded clone, and some rows leave it out.

NA,TRBJ2-3,TRBD2,TRBV15,TGTGCCACCAGCACCGGACTAGCGGCAGGTACGCAGTATTTT,CATSTGLAAGTQYF
NA,TRBJ2-6,TRBD1,TRBV19,TGTGCCAGTAGCCGTACGGGACAGAGCTCTGGGGCCAACGTCCTGACTTTC,CASSRTGQSSGANVLTF
NA,TRBJ2-2,TRBD2,TRBV6-1,TGTGCCAGCAGTTTGCGAGCGGGAGGGGCCGGGGAGCTGTTTTTT,CASSLRAGGAGELFF
NA,TRBJ2-2,NA,TRBV5-1,TGCGCCAGCGAGAGAGGATCGAACACCGGGGAGCTGTTTTTT,CASERGSNTGELFF
NA,TRBJ1-5,TRBD1,TRBV19,TGTGCCAGTAGCGACAGGGGGCAAGAGCAGCCCCAGCATTTT,CASSDRGQEQPQHF
NA,TRBJ2-7,NA,TRBV5-6,TGTGCCAGCAGCCCCGTCGGGACACCCGCGCAGTACTTC,CASSPVGTPAQYF
NA,TRBJ2-6,TRBD1,TRBV30,TGTGCCTGGGACAGGGCCCTCTCTGGGGCCAACGTCCTGACTTTC,CAWDRALSGANVLTF
few,TRBJ1-2,NA,TRBV6-1,TGTGCCACCAAGGACATGTCCTATGGCTACACCTTC,CATKDMSYGYTF
NA,TRBJ2-3,TRBD1,TRBV30,TGTGCCTGGACCCAGGGGGACACAGATACGCAGTATTTT,CAWTQGDTDTQYF
NA,TRBJ1-1,NA,TRBV27,TGTGCCAGCAGTTTAAGGGGAAGCACTGAAGCTTTCTTT,CASSLRGSTEAFF
NA,TRBJ1-4,NA,TRBV30,TGTGCCTGCGGGGCAACTAATGAAAAACTGTTTTTT,CACGATNEKLFF
many,TRBJ1-3,NA,TRBV2,TGTGCCAGCAGTTCGGACAGTTGGGGAAACACCATATATTTT,CASSSDSWGNTIYF
NA,TRBJ2-1,NA,TRBV7-9,TGTGCCAGCAGCTTAGGAGCGACTAATGAGCAGTTCTTC,CASSLGATNEQFF
NA,TRBJ2-7,NA,TRBV15,TGTGCCACCAGCAGAGATTCCAGGGGTAACTACGAGCAGTACTTC,CATSRDSRGNYEQYF
once,TRBJ2-5,TRBD2,TRBV27,TGTGCCAGCAGTTTCGGTCTAGCGGGACACCAAGAGACCCAGTACTTC,CASSFGLAGHQETQYF
few,TRBJ2-1,TRBD2,TRBV5-6,TGTGCCAGCAGCTGGAACCGGGGGGGCGGGAACAATGAGCAGTTCTTC,CASSWNRGGGNNEQFF
NA,TRBJ2-7,NA,TRBV6-6,TGTGCCAGCAGTTACTTGGGGGCCGAGCAGTACTTC,CASSYLGAEQYF
NA,TRBJ2-1,TRBD1,TRBV5-6,TGTGCCAGCAGCGGGGACAGGGTTTGGAATGAGCAGTTCTTC,CASSGDRVWNEQFF
NA,TRBJ1-2,TRBD1,TRBV6-1,TGTGCCAGCAGTGTAGTTAAGGGGGCCCCCTATGGCTACACCTTC,CASSVVKGAPYGYTF
few,TRBJ2-1,NA,TRBV27,TGTGCCAGCAGTCCCTTTGGGGGACTCAACTCCTACAATGAGCAGTTCTTC,CASSPFGGLNSYNEQFF
few,TRBJ1-1,TRBD1,TRBV6-4,TGTGCCAGCAGTCCTGCCCAGGGGGCGCGGGCTTTCTTT,CASSPAQGARAFF
NA,TRBJ2-7,TRBD2,TRBV7-9,TGTGCCAGCAGCTTACCGGGACTAGCGGGGGGGAACGAGCAGTACTTC,CASSLPGLAGGNEQYF
few,TRBJ2-3,TRBD2,TRBV5-4,TGTGCCAGCAGCCTATATGGGACTAGCGGGAGGGCCACCACAGATACGCAGTATTTT,CASSLYGTSGRATTDTQYF
once,TRBJ1-3,NA,TRBV2,TGTGCCAGCAGTGAACTGCGCGGCTCTGGAAACACCATATATTTT,CASSELRGSGNTIYF
NA,TRBJ1-5,TRBD1,TRBV2,TGTGCCAGCATTGCCCAGCAGGGGGTAGGTCAGCCCCAGCATTTT,CASIAQQGVGQPQHF
few,TRBJ1-4,NA,TRBV28,TGTGCCAGCACCCTCAGGACTTGGTTTGGAAATGAAAAACTGTTTTTT,CASTLRTWFGNEKLFF
NA,TRBJ1-6,NA,TRBV5-6,TGTGCCAGCAGCTTGAAGGGGGATTCACCCCTCCACTTT,CASSLKGDSPLHF
NA,TRBJ2-5,NA,TRBV27,TGTGCCAGCAGTCCGCTACTCTCCACTAACCAAGAGACCCAGTACTTC,CASSPLLSTNQETQYF
few,TRBJ2-3,NA,TRBV28,TGTGCCAGCAGCCTTACTTCCGAAGGTTTGAGGACAGATACGCAGTATTTT,CASSLTSEGLRTDTQYF
few,TRBJ2-3,TRBD1,TRBV18,TGTGCCAGCTCACCTACGACAGGGAGAGATACGCAGTATTTT,CASSPTTGRDTQYF
NA,TRBJ2-3,TRBD1,TRBV4-2,TGTGCCAGCAGCTTTCAGCCGGGACAGATTACAGATACGCAGTATTTT,CASSFQPGQITDTQYF
NA,TRBJ2-3,TRBD1,TRBV18,TGTGCCAGCTCACCACCAGAGACAGGGGGCGCGGGGGTGTATTTT,CASSPPETGGAGVYF
NA,TRBJ1-6,NA,TRBV30,TGTGCCTGGAGTGTAGGGGCAATTAATTCACCCCTCCACTTT,CAWSVGAINSPLHF
NA,TRBJ2-7,TRBD2,TRBV7-2,TGTGCCAGCAGCTTCGGCGGGAGGATCGGCTACGAGCAGTACTTC,CASSFGGRIGYEQYF
NA,TRBJ2-6,TRBD1,TRBV9,TGTGCCAGCAGCCCATGGGACAGCTCTGGGGCCAACGTCCTGACTTTC,CASSPWDSSGANVLTF
NA,TRBJ2-1,TRBD1,TRBV6-4,TGTGCCAGCCGTCGGGACAGCTCCTACAATGAGCAGTTCTTC,CASRRDSSYNEQFF
NA,TRBJ1-6,TRBD1,TRBV30,TGTGCCTGGAGTGTCGCGGGAAGGACAGGGGCAAATTCACCCCTCCACTTT,CAWSVAGRTGANSPLHF
NA,TRBJ1-5,TRBD1,TRBV19,TGTGCCGGAACAGGGGTCGGTCAGCCCCAGCATTTT,CAGTGVGQPQHF
NA,TRBJ2-3,NA,TRBV5-1,TGCGCCAGCAGCTCGGGTTTTAGCACAGATACGCAGTATTTT,CASSSGFSTDTQYF
NA,TRBJ2-2,NA,TRBV5-5,TGTGCCAGCAACATACAGGGGAACACCGGGGAGCTGTTTTTT,CASNIQGNTGELFF
few,TRBJ1-6,NA,TRBV27,TGTGCCAGCAGTTTCCGCGGGAATAATTCACCCCTCCACTTT,CASSFRGNNSPLHF
NA,TRBJ1-1,NA,TRBV5-1,TGCGCCAGCAGCTCGGGGGGGGCATTCACTGAAGCTTTCTTT,CASSSGGAFTEAFF
few,TRBJ1-3,NA,TRBV9,TGTGCCAGCAGCCAGGGACAACCTGGAAACACCATATATTTT,CASSQGQPGNTIYF